This TCR beta chain was sequenced during a study of identical twins. TCRdb re-analysed the 5' RACE reads in MiXCR, keeping a single row per CDR3 protein. This sample yields 430,000 or so distinct CDR3 sequences, of which roughly 24% are seen a single time; about 2.9% belongs to the top ten. Germline V gene data show CDR1 as SGHRS and CDR2 as YFSETQ. This CDR3 region has 14 residues. J gave up 5 bases and V 3 bases, and 8 bases lay outside the gene matches. These data were likewise used in another study, on T cells expressing NK-cell markers. That source notes: Seropositivity for HCMV was found in seven of the eight sequenced donors, with one seronegative. The CD3+CD56-NKG2C+ fraction of a handful of donors was also led by these clonotypes.

The chain has TRBV5-1 and TRBJ2-7; 7 nucleotides match TRBD2. The sequencing sample was made of CD4+ T cells sorted from blood. This sequence originates from a woman between 18 and 29 years old in good health. The CDR3 sequence is CASSSLRGTNEQYF. Here the CDR3 DNA reads TGCGCCAGCAGCTCCCTTCGGGGGACTAACGAGCAGTACTTC.